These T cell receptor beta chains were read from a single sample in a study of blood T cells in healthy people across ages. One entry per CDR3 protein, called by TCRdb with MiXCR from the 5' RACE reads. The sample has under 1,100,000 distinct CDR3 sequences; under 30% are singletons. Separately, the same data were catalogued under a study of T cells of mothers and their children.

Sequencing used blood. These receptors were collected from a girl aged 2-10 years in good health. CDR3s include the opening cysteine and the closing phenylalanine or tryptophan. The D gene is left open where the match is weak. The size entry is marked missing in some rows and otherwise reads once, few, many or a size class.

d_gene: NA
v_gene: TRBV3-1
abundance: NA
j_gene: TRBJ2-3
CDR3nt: TGTGCCAGCAGCTACCAGACTCTCACAGATACGCAGTATTTT
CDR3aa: CASSYQTLTDTQYF

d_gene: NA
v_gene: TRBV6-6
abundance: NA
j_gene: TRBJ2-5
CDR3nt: TGTGCCAGCAATAAAGAGACCCAGTACTTC
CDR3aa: CASNKETQYF

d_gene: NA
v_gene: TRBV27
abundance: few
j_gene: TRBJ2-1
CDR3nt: TGTGCCAGCAGCCCTTGGGCTCAACAGAACAATGAGCAGTTCTTC
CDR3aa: CASSPWAQQNNEQFF

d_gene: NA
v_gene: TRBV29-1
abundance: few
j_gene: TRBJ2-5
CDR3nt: TGCAGCGTCGTGGAGGGACAAGAGACCCAGTACTTC
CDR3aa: CSVVEGQETQYF

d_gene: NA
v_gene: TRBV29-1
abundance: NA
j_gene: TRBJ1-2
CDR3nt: TGCAGCGTTGGCGGGGATCGGTTTTATGGCTACACCTTC
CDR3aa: CSVGGDRFYGYTF

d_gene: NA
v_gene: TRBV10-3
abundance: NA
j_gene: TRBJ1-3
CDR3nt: TGTGCCATCAGTTTGACAGGCGGGACGGACACCATATATTTT
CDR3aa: CAISLTGGTDTIYF

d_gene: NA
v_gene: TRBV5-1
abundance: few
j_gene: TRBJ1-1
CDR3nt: TGCGCCAGCAGCTTGCTGGGCACGGGCACTGAAGCTTTCTTT
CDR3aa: CASSLLGTGTEAFF

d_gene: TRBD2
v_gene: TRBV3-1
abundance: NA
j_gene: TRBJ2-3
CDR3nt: TGTGCCGTCCGATCTAGCGGGGGGGGCACAGATACGCAGTATTTT
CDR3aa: CAVRSSGGGTDTQYF

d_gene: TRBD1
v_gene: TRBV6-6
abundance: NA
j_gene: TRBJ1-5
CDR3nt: TGTGCCAGCAGACGACAGGGATCGCAGGATCAGCCCCAGCATTTT
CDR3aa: CASRRQGSQDQPQHF

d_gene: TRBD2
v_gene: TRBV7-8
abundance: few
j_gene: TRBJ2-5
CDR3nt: TGTGCCAGCAGCTTCGAACTAGCGGGAGCCGGCGGGGAGACCCAGTACTTC
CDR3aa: CASSFELAGAGGETQYF

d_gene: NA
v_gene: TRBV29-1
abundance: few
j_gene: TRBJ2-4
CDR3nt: TGCAGCGTTAGACAGAAACTAGCCAAAAACATTCAGTACTTC
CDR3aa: CSVRQKLAKNIQYF

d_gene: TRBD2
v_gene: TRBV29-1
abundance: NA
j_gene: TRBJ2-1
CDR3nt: TGCAGCGTTGTGGTGTTAGCGGGGGGGTCCGACAATGAGCAGTTCTTC
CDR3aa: CSVVVLAGGSDNEQFF

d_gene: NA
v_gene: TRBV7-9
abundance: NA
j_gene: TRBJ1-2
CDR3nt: TGTGCCAGCAGCACGGCGGGACATGGCTACACCTTC
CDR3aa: CASSTAGHGYTF

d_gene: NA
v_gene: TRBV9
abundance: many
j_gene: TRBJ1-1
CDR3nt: TGTGCCAGCAGCCCTGGGGCGGGGGGCCTGAACACTGAAGCTTTCTTT
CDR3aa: CASSPGAGGLNTEAFF

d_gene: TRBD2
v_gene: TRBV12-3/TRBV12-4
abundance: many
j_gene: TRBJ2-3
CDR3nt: TGTGCCAGCAGTCCAGCGGGAGATCTCACAGATACGCAGTATTTT
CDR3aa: CASSPAGDLTDTQYF

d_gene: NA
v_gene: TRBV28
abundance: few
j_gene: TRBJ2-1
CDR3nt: TGTGCCAGCGAGGGAACCGTTGCGGAGCAGTTCTTC
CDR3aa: CASEGTVAEQFF

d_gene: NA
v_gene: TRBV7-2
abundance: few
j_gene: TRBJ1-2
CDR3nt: TGTGCCAGCAACCCCCTAAGGGCAGGGAGAGGCTACACCTTC
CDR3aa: CASNPLRAGRGYTF

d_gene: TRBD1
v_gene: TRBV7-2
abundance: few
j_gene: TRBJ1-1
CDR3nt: TGTGCCAGCAGCTTGGGACAGGGGGCGTTTGAAGCTTTCTTT
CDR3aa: CASSLGQGAFEAFF

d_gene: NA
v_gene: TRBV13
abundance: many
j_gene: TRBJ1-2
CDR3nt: TGTGCCAGCAGCTTATTTCTAGGGACAAATGACCTCTCTAACTATGGCTACACCTTC
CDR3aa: CASSLFLGTNDLSNYGYTF

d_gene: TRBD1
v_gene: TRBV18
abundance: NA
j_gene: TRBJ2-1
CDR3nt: TGTGCCAGCCTCGGGACAGGCGAGGAGCAGTTCTTC
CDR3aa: CASLGTGEEQFF

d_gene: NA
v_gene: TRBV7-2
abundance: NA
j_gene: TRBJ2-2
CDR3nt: TGTGCCAGCAGCTCAGTAGCCGGGACCGGGGAGCTGTTTTTT
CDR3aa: CASSSVAGTGELFF

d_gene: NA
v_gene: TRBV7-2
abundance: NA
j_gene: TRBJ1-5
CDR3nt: TGTGCCAGCAGCCCGAGGGGGGGTCAGCCCCAGCATTTT
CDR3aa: CASSPRGGQPQHF

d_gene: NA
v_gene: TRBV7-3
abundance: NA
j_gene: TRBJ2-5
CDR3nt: TGTGCCAGCAGCTTACAAAGCGGAGAGACCCAGTACTTC
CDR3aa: CASSLQSGETQYF

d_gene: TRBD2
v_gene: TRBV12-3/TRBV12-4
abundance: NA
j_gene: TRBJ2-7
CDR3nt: TGTGCCAGCAGACCAGAAACTAGCGGGAGCCACGAGCAGTACTTC
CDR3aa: CASRPETSGSHEQYF

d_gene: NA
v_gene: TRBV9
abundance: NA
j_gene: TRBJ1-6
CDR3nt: TGTGCCAGCAGCCAAAATGGGGGGGAACCCCTCCACTTT
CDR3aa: CASSQNGGEPLHF

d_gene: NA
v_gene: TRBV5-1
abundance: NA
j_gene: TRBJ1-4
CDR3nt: TGCGCCAGCAGAGACTACGGGGGCACAAAACTGTTTTTT
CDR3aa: CASRDYGGTKLFF

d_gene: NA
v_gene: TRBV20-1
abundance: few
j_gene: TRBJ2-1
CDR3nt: TGCAGTGCTAGACTAAACCGGGGCCTACAGTTCTTC
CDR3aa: CSARLNRGLQFF

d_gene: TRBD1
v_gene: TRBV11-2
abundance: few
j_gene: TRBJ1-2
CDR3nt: TGTGCCAGCAGCTTAGATCTCACAGGGGAGGAATACACCTTC
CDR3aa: CASSLDLTGEEYTF

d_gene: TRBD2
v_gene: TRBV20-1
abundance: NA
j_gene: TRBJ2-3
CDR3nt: TGCAGTGCTAGAGTAGCGGGAGAGGTCGCAGATACGCAGTATTTT
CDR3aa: CSARVAGEVADTQYF

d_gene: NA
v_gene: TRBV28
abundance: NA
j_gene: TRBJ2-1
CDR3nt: TGTGCCAGCAGCACTTGGGGGTTAGTCCTAATTCAGGATGAGCAGTTCTTC
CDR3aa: CASSTWGLVLIQDEQFF

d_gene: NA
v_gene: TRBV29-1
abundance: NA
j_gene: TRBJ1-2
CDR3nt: TGCAGCTCGGGGACCATCGGAGGCTACACCTTC
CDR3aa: CSSGTIGGYTF

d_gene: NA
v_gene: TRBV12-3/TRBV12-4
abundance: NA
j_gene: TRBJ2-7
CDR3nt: TGTGCCAGCAGTAACCAAGACAGCTACGAGCAGTACTTC
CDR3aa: CASSNQDSYEQYF

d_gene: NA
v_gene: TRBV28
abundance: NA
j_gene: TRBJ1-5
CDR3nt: TGTGCCAGCATGAATGGGGGGCATCAGCCCCAGCATTTT
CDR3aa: CASMNGGHQPQHF

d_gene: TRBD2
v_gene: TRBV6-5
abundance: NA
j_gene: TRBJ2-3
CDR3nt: TGTGCCAGCAGGAGCCTAGCGGGGGGCACAGATACGCAGTATTTT
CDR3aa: CASRSLAGGTDTQYF

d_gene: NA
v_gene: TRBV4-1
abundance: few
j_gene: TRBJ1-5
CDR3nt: TGCGCCAGCAGCCATTCATACAGGGAAAGGAAATCAGCCCCAGCATTT
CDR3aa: CASSHSYRERKSAPAF

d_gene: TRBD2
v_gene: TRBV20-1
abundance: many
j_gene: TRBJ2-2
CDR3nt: TGCAGTGCTAGAGATTCAAGCGGGGGCCTCACCGGGGAGCTGTTTTTT
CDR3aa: CSARDSSGGLTGELFF

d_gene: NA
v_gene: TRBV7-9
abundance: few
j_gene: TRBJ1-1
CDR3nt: TGTGCCACAATCCCACAGGGAGGCATGAACACTGAAGCTTTCTTT
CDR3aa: CATIPQGGMNTEAFF

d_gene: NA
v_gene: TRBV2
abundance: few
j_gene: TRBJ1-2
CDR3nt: TGTGCCAGCAGCCCAGGGGTCGGTAACTATGGCTACACCTTC
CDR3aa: CASSPGVGNYGYTF

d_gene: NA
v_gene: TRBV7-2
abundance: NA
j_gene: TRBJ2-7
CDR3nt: TGTGCCAGCAGCTTAGTTCCCGAAACCTACGAGCAGTACTTC
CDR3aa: CASSLVPETYEQYF

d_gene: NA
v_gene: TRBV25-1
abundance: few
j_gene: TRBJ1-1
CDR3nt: TGTGCCAGCAGTAGCTGGGGGGGGACCACTGAAGCTTTCTTT
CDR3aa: CASSSWGGTTEAFF

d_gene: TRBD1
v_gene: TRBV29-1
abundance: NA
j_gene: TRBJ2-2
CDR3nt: TGCAGCGTTGTCAAGACAGGGGCAAACACCGGGGAGCTGTTTTTT
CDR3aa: CSVVKTGANTGELFF

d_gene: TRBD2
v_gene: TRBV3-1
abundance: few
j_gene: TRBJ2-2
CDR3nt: TGTGCCAGCAGCCAATCACCGGGGACTATAACCGGGGAGCTGTTTTTT
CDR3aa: CASSQSPGTITGELFF

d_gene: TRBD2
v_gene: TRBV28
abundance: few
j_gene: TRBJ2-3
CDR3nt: TGTGCCAGCAGTTTAAACGGGGGAGGGTCAGATACGCAGTATTTT
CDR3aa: CASSLNGGGSDTQYF

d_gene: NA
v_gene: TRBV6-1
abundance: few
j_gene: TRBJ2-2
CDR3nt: TGTGCCAGCAGTGAAAAGATTTCGACCGGGGAGCTGTTTTTT
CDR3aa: CASSEKISTGELFF

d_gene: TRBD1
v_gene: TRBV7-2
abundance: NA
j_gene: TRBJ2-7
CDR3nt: TGTGCCAGCAGCTTAGACTTACAGGGGGCACGTCGGTACGAGCAGTACTTC
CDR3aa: CASSLDLQGARRYEQYF

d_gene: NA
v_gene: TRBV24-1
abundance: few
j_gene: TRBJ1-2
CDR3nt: TGTGCCACCAGTGATTCCTGGTCGACTAACTATGGCTACACCTTC
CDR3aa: CATSDSWSTNYGYTF

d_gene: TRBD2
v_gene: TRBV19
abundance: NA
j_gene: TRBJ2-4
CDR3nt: TGTGCCAGTAGTTCCGGACTAGCGGTAAACATTCAGTACTTC
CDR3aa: CASSSGLAVNIQYF

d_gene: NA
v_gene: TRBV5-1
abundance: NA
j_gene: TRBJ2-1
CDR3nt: TGCGCCAGCAGCTTGGCTACTAGATATGAGCAGTTCTTC
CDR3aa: CASSLATRYEQFF

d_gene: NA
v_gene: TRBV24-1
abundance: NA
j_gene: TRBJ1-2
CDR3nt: TGTGCCACCAGTGATAAGGCGCTAACCGGGACCTCCTTCTATGGCTACACCTTC
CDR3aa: CATSDKALTGTSFYGYTF

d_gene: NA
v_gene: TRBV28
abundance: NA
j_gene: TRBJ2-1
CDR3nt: TGTGCCAGCAGTTTATTAGAGGGATGTCCCTACAATGAGCAGTTCTTC
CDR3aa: CASSLLEGCPYNEQFF

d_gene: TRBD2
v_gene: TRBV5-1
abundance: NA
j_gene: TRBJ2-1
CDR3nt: TGCGCCAGCAGCTCCGGGACTATCAATGAGCAGTTCTTC
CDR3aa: CASSSGTINEQFF

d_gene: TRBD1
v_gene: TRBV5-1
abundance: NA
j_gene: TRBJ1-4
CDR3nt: TGCGCCAGCAGCTTGGGACAGGGGAAAGAAAAACTGTTTTTT
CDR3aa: CASSLGQGKEKLFF

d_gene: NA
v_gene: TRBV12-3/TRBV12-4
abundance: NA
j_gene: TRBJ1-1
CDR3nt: TGTGCCAGCAGCCATAGTCCGAACACTGAAGCTTTCTTT
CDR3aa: CASSHSPNTEAFF

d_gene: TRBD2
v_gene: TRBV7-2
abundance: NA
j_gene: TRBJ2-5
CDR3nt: TGTGCCAGCAGCTTTTGGCGGGGGGGAGGGGAAGAGACCCAGTACTTC
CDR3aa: CASSFWRGGGEETQYF

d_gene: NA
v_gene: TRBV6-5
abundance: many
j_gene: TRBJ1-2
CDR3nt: TGTGCCAGCAGTTCGGCGCTCTATGGCTACACCTTC
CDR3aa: CASSSALYGYTF

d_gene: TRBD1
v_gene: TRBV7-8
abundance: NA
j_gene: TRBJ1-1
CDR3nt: TGTGCCAGCAGCTTAGCGGGACAGGGTCTTACCGAAGCTTTCTTT
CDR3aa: CASSLAGQGLTEAFF

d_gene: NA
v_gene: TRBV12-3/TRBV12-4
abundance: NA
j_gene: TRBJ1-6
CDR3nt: TGTGCCGGCAGTTTACGGCCAAAGAATTCACCCCTCCACTTT
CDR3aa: CAGSLRPKNSPLHF

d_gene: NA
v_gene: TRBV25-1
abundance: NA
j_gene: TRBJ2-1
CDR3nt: TGTGCCAGCAGTGTGACTAGTAGCGCAAATGAGCAGTTCTTC
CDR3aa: CASSVTSSANEQFF

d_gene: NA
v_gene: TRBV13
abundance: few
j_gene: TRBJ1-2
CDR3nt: TGTGCCAGCAGCTCTAGGACAGTTCTACATGGCTACACCTTC
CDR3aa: CASSSRTVLHGYTF